In its sample, the clone carrying this T cell receptor (beta chain) was seen many times. Its antigen remains unidentified. An end of the junction does not agree with germline; a read error may underlie this. These data are taken from a study of CD8 T cells in ankylosing spondylitis. Study results and limitations: Significant enrichment of disease-linked clones was reportedly seen in matched ankylosing spondylitis synovial fluid.

TCRdb reanalysed the 5' RACE reads using MiXCR and keeps one entry per CDR3 protein. This sample carries approximately 220,000 distinct CDR3 sequences, under 30% of them seen once, and the ten largest clones take just over 6.5%. Germline assignment: CDR1 KGHSH and CDR2 LQKENI. The CDR3 totals 14 residues. The clonotype was recovered from a male donor with ankylosing spondylitis or in good health (not recorded which). The specimen was blood, either unsorted or a sorted T cell fraction (not recorded which). The genes are TRBV18 and TRBJ2-7; TRBD2 aligns across 9 bases. This chain's CDR3 is CASSPGLAGYEQYF. In DNA form, the CDR3 reads TGCGCCAGCAGCCCGGGACTAGCTGGCTACGAGCAGTACTTC. The variable domain in full, completed from reference TRBV18 and TRBJ2-7, reads NAGVMQNPRHLVRRRGQEARLRCSPMKGHSHVYWYRQLPEEGLKFMVYLQKENIIDESGMPKERFSAEFPKEGPSILRIQQVVRGDSAAYFCASSPGLAGYEQYFGPGTRLTVT.